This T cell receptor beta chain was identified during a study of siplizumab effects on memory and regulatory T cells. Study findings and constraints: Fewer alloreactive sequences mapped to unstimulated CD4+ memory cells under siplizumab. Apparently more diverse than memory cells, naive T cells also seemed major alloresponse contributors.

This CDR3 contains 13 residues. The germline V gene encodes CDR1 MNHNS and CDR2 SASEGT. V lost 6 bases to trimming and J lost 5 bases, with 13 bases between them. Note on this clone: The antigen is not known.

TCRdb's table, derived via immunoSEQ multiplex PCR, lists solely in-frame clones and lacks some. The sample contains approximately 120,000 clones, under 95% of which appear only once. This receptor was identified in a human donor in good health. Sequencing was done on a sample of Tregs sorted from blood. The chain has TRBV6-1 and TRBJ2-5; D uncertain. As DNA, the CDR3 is TGTGCCAGCAGGGCTCAACCTAGGGAGACCCAGTACTTC. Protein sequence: CASRAQPRETQYF.